This T cell receptor (beta chain) comes out of a study of tumor-infiltrating lymphocytes in primary liver carcinoma. This CDR3 is built from 16 residues. General observations from the study: Tumors had a top-250-clone fraction that was significantly higher than blood (p = 0.039).

Notes on this clonotype: Antigen unknown. Germline is not matched at one junction end, which may reflect a read error.

The blood RNA (from unsorted whole blood) was obtained, and germline DNA was also extracted. The authors made TCR beta cDNA from approximately 500 ng total RNA with a constant-region primer. The TCR beta library was amplified through three nested multiplex PCR rounds in a modified ARM-PCR procedure. A C-beta reverse primer and TRBV1-TRBV30 forward primers served in each of the first two PCR rounds, at about 9 cycles apiece. MiXCR, run by TCRdb on the multiplex PCR reads, gives a single entry per CDR3 protein. Counted here are around 330,000 distinct CDR3 sequences, about 62% occurring once; the ten biggest clones make up roughly 9%.

The sequencing input was peripheral blood. The clonotype was recovered from a man between 35 and 55 years old with primary liver carcinoma and hepatitis B virus infection. The chain employs TRBV12-3 or TRBV12-4 and TRBJ2-1; 9 bases line up with TRBD2. The CDR3 is CASRRQREDLGNEQLF. CDR3 bases: TGTGCCAGCAGAAGACAGCGGGAGGACCTTGGGAATGAGCAGCTCTTC.